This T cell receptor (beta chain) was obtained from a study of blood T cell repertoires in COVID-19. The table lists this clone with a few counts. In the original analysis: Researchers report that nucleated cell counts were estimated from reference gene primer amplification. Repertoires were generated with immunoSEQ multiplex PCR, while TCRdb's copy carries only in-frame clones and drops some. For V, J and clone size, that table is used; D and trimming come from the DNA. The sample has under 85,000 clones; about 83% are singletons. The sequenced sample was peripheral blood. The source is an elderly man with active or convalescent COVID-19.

The DNA for the CDR3 is TGTGCCACCCAGCGGGACACGAACACCGGGGAGCTGTTTTTT. Its translation is CATQRDTNTGELFF. This rearrangement joins TRBV18 to TRBJ2-2, with D maybe TRBD2 (7 bases). The germline CDR1 and CDR2 sequences are KGHSH and LQKENI. The V end was cut by 10 bases, the J end by 0 bases, with 12 bases between. CDR3 size: 14 residues.